This T cell receptor (beta chain) was sequenced for a study of cytomegalovirus exposure and HLA in healthy donors. Study-wide results and limits: Sequencing likely produced, as an artifact, a cluster of highly shared sequence variants.

Worth noting for this clone: Antigen specificity is unknown.

PCR employed 60 Vbeta and 13 Jbeta primers. Here immunoSEQ multiplex PCR was the method, and the copy in TCRdb shows in-frame clones only, minus some. The table shows 150,000 to 200,000 clones, with 82% occurring only once. This CDR3 contains 15 residues. Trimming removed 5 bases from V and 7 bases from J, with 19 bases in between. In germline, CDR1 is LNHDA, CDR2 SQIVND (reference sequence). This rearrangement joins TRBV19 to TRBJ2-3; D perhaps matches TRBD2 (6 bases). Sequenced sample: PBMCs. The sequence came from a man aged 35 to 55 in good health and CMV-seronegative. CDR3 in amino acids: CASSPGGSGAYTQYF. The DNA of the CDR3 is TGTGCCAGTAGTCCCGGGGGTAGTGGGGCATATACGCAGTATTTT.